The sequence of this T cell receptor beta chain was determined in a study of shared clonotypes between healthy human individuals. A word on this clone: Its cognate antigen is unknown.

Study-wide findings and caveats: Expectations were that clonotype sharing among donors would be affected by sequencing depth. There were few donors, and this limited the genetic and exposure-history diversity represented.

TCRdb's table, derived via immunoSEQ multiplex PCR, lists solely in-frame clones and lacks some. The top ten clones hold approximately 12% of a sample with fewer than 500,000 clones, 75% to 80% of them seen once. The unsorted samples had tens of millions of PBMCs used for genomic DNA. Germline CDR1 is SEHNR and CDR2 is FQNEAQ (reference sequence). The CDR3 covers 16 residues. V dropped 2 bases and J dropped 2; count of bases not matched to a gene: 9. The chain joins TRBV7-9 to TRBJ2-7; 7 positions agree with TRBD1. What was sequenced was PBMCs. The sequence came from a woman aged 40-49 years in good health. Some clones in this sample may be carry-over from other donors' samples. In DNA, the CDR3 is TGTGCCAGCAGCTTAAAGACTTGGGACAGTCCCTACGAGCAGTACTTC. Translation gives CASSLKTWDSPYEQYF.